This T cell receptor (beta chain) stems from a study of cytomegalovirus exposure and HLA in healthy donors. Overall study: Among fewer than 500 genotyped donors, about 85% fell in the Caucasian-associated ancestry cluster.

This clone showed up just a few times. What it binds is not known. This CDR3 is 15 amino acids long. V trimming: 4 bases; J trimming: 4 bases; junction bases outside the gene matches: 8. Germline V gene data show CDR1 as SGDLS and CDR2 as YYNGEE. General observations from the study: The authors later found HLA-associated TCR beta chains more clonally expanded than equally common others. A later analysis linked a missense variant in DCLRE1C to the trimming of TCR beta V and J genes.

60 Vbeta and 13 Jbeta primers were used in PCR. TCRdb's copy holds only in-frame clones and misses some; the assay was immunoSEQ multiplex PCR. The sample holds around 180,000 clones, around 80% seen once. The rearrangement joins TRBV9 to TRBJ1-2, with TRBD1 matching 9 bases. The receptor was isolated from a woman between 18 and 30 years old in good health and CMV-seropositive. Sequencing was carried out using PBMCs. The CDR3 DNA reads as TGTGCCAGCAGCCCAGGGACAGGGCCGTCCTATGGCTACACCTTC. Amino acid sequence: CASSPGTGPSYGYTF.